Below are 13 T cell receptor beta chains sequenced from a single sample in a study of T-cell memory formation after mild COVID-19 (dated by TCRdb to about 2021). The library was generated by 5' RACE. Instrument used: Illumina NovaSeq 6000. The public reads were reanalyzed by TCRdb: fastp trimming at Q25, MiXCR alignment, in-frame beta chains only. CDR3 protein sequences are deduplicated, and each keeps its most common genes and DNA. The sample yields hundreds of thousands of distinct CDR3 sequences; around a fifth were counted once. Under 25% of the sample is held by the ten biggest clonotypes. Sequencing used PBMCs or a T cell subset sorted from them (not recorded which). The receptors here all came from a man aged 18-30 years who had mild COVID-19 (a few samples of this study predate the infection). The sample titles of this study are shuffled in the database, so cell type and time point are left out; the donor was told from shared clones.

This chain links TRBV6-4 with TRBJ2-3; 10 nucleotides align to TRBD1. The CDR3 totals 14 residues. Germline-derived CDR1 and CDR2 are MRHNA and SNTAGT. With 2 bases clipped from V and 4 bases from J, the junction kept 0 bases outside the gene matches. CDR3 nucleotides: TGTGCCAGCAGTGACGGGACAGGGGCAGATACGCAGTATTTT. It codes for CASSDGTGADTQYF.

The chain employs TRBV3-1 and TRBJ2-2; 8 bases are a match to TRBD1. CDR1 and CDR2 from the germline V gene are LGHDT and YNNKEL (reference sequence). The CDR3 loop spans 16 amino acids. The V and J ends lost 7 bases and 0 bases, in that order; junction bases with no gene match: 7. Here the CDR3 reads CASTHQGASNTGELFF. In DNA form, the CDR3 reads TGTGCCAGCACCCATCAGGGGGCCTCGAACACCGGGGAGCTGTTTTTT. The complete variable domain, with remaining parts taken from reference TRBV3-1 and TRBJ2-2, reads DTAVSQTPKYLVTQMGNDKSIKCEQNLGHDTMYWYKQDSKKFLKIMFSYNNKELIINETVPNRFSPKSPDKAHLNLHINSLELGDSAVYFCASTHQGASNTGELFFGEGSRLTVL.

DNA for the CDR3: TGTGCCAGCAGCGACAACCGTGCCGGGAGAAATGAGCAGTTCTTC. It codes for CASSDNRAGRNEQFF. This rearrangement joins TRBV7-2 to TRBJ2-1; D possibly corresponds to TRBD2 (6 bases). The germline V gene encodes CDR1 SGHTA and CDR2 FQGNSA. The V end lost 5 bases, the J end lost 7 bases, and 18 bases lay between the germline ends. The CDR3 contains 15 residues.

V and J are TRBV18 and TRBJ2-1; possibly TRBD1 for D (6 bases). CDR3 length equals 16 residues. The V and J ends lost 2 bases and 3 bases respectively, with 14 bases between them. Germline CDR1 is KGHSH and CDR2 is LQKENI. CDR3 in DNA: TGTGCCAGCTCACCAGACGACAGGACGTACTACAATGAGCAGTTCTTC. Amino acids: CASSPDDRTYYNEQFF.

The chain employs TRBV11-2 and TRBJ2-1; weak D call: TRBD2 (7 bases). CDR3 length: 15 residues. V dropped 10 bases and J dropped 7 bases, with 23 bases sitting between them. The V gene's germline CDR1 is SGHAT and CDR2 FQNNGV. DNA for the CDR3: TGTGCCACCGATGAGGGTGGCGGGGGCGGGAATGAGCAGTTCTTC. It codes for CATDEGGGGGNEQFF.

The rearrangement joins TRBV2 to TRBJ2-7; 10 nucleotides match TRBD2. Germline values: CDR1 SNHLY, CDR2 FYNNEI. The CDR3 spans 15 residues. V was clipped by 4 bases and J by 0 bases; unmatched bases: 3. CDR3 in DNA: TGTGCCAGCAGTGGGACTAGCGGTAGCTCCTACGAGCAGTACGTC. It encodes CASSGTSGSSYEQYV.

This clonotype was seen more than once but under ten times. The rearrangement joins TRBV6-5 to TRBJ1-2; tentatively, D is TRBD1 (5 bases). Germline-derived CDR1 and CDR2 are MNHEY and SVGAGI. The CDR3 runs to 13 residues. Trimming pared 6 bases from V and 13 bases from J, leaving 21 bases between. CDR3 bases: TGTGCCAGCAGGGCGGTGGGCCGCTGGGGCAGCACCTTC. It yields the protein CASRAVGRWGSTF.

This sequence joins TRBV4-1 and TRBJ1-3, with D possibly being TRBD1 (5 bases). Per the germline V gene, CDR1 is MGHRA and CDR2 is YSYEKL. The CDR3 has 15 amino acids. V was clipped by 4 bases and J by 4 bases, with 14 bases between them. The CDR3: CASSPGVGTGNTIYF. CDR3 nucleotides: TGCGCCAGCAGCCCCGGGGTGGGGACCGGAAACACCATATATTTT.

This clonotype was found a few times. The genes are TRBV7-2 and TRBJ1-2, with 8 bases that match TRBD1. In germline, CDR1 is SGHTA, CDR2 FQGNSA. With 2 bases clipped from V and 4 bases from J, the junction kept 6 bases outside the gene matches. The CDR3 extends over 15 amino acids. CDR3 in amino acids: CASSLRQGQTYGYTF. The CDR3 coding sequence is TGTGCCAGCAGCTTAAGACAGGGGCAAACCTATGGCTACACCTTC. The full variable domain, with the rest looked up from reference TRBV7-2 and TRBJ1-2, is GAGVSQSPSNKVTEKGKDVELRCDPISGHTALYWYRQSLGQGLEFLIYFQGNSAPDKSGLPSDRFSAERTGGSVSTLTIQRTQQEDSAVYLCASSLRQGQTYGYTFGSGTRLTVV.

The chain has TRBV6-5 and TRBJ1-6; perhaps TRBD1 as D (5 bases). Germline CDR1 MNHEY, CDR2 SVGAGI. This CDR3 is 13 amino acids long. Trimming shortened V by 7 bases and J by 7 bases, and 11 bases separated the two germline ends. As DNA, the CDR3 is TGTGCCAGCAAGTGGCAGGGAAATTCACCCCTCCACTTT. It translates to CASKWQGNSPLHF.

This clonotype was detected a few times. The chain is built from TRBV7-2 and TRBJ1-1; 7 bases are a match to TRBD1. V shed 5 bases, J shed 8 bases, and the junction held 8 bases outside the gene matches. The CDR3 contains 13 residues. Germline V CDR1 and CDR2: SGHTA, FQGNSA. The CDR3 nucleotides are TGTGCCAGCAGCAAGAACAGGGGACCCGAAGCTTTCTTT. Protein product: CASSKNRGPEAFF.

This clonotype was seen repeatedly, ten times or more. V and J are TRBV7-2 and TRBJ2-3; D remains unclear. CDR1 and CDR2 (germline): SGHTA, FQGNSA. The ends were cut back, 5 bases at V and 1 base at J, with 7 bases in the middle. This CDR3 is 13 amino acids long. The CDR3, as DNA: TGTGCCAGCAGCCCAAAGGGCACAGATACGCAGTATTTT. It yields the protein CASSPKGTDTQYF.

The chain couples TRBV30 to TRBJ2-4; 9 positions match TRBD1. The CDR3 runs 14 residues. J gave up 8 bases and V 4 bases, and 9 bases lay outside the gene matches. CDR1 and CDR2 (germline): GTSNPN, SVGIG (reference sequence). The CDR3 coding sequence is TGTGCCTGGACCCCCGGACAGGGGTTGTACATTCAGTACTTC. Its translation is CAWTPGQGLYIQYF.